This T cell receptor (beta chain) was identified in a study of cytomegalovirus exposure and HLA in healthy donors. Whole-study findings and limits: Apart from CMV serostatus, no immune exposure information was available. TRBV6-2, TRBV6-3 and other indistinguishable V segments were excluded. The authors later found most CMV-associated TCR beta chains appeared HLA-restricted. In a later analysis, a genetic analysis reported fewer productive-TCR N-insertions in an Asian-associated ancestry cluster than the cohort average.

A remark on this clone: Its antigen is as yet unknown.

Vbeta (60) and Jbeta (13) primers were used in the PCR. The table came from immunoSEQ multiplex PCR; TCRdb's copy has only in-frame clones and leaves some out. The sample records roughly 190,000 clones, over 65% being singletons. The CDR3 is 16 residues long. The junction had 5 bases not matched to a gene; V was cut back by 2 bases and J by 2 bases. Per the germline V gene, CDR1 is SGHRS and CDR2 is YFSETQ. Source material: PBMCs. The V and J genes are TRBV5-1 and TRBJ2-1; 9 positions agree with TRBD2. The receptor was isolated from a middle-aged man in good health and CMV-seropositive. The CDR3 loop reads CASSLSGGIPYNEQFF. Written as DNA, the CDR3 is TGCGCCAGCAGCTTAAGCGGGGGGATTCCCTACAATGAGCAGTTCTTC.